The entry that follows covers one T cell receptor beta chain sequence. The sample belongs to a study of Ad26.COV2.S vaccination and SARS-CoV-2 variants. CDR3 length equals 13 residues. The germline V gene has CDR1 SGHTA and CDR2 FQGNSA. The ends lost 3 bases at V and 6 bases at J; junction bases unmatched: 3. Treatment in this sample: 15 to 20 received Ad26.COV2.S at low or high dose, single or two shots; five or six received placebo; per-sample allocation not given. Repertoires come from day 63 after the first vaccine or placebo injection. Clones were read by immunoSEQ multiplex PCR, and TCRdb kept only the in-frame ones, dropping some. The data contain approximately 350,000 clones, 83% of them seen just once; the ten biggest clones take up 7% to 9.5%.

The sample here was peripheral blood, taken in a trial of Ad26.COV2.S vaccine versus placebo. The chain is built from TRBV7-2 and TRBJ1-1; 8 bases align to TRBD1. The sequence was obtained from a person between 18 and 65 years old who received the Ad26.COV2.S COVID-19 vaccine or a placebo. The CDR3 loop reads CASSFAQGAEAFF. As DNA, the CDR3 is TGTGCCAGCAGCTTTGCACAGGGGGCTGAAGCTTTCTTT.